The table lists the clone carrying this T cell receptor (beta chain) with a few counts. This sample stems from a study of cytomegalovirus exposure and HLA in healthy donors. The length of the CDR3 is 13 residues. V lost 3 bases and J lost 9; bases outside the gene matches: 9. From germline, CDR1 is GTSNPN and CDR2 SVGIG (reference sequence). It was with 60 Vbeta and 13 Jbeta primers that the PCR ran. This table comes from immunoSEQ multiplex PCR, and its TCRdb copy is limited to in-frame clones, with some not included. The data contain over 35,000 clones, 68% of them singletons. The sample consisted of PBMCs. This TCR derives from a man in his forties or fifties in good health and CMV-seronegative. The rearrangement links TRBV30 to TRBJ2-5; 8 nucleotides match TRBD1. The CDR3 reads CAWRTGARGAQYF. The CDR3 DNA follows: TGTGCCTGGAGGACAGGGGCCCGAGGGGCCCAGTACTTC.